Listed here are 27 T cell receptor beta chains from one sample, sequenced in a study of T cell responses to AZD1222 COVID-19 vaccine. Assay: immunoSEQ multiplex PCR; the TCRdb copy retains only in-frame clones and omits some. The sample lists about 140,000 clones, approximately 92% occurring once. The sequencing used peripheral blood, collected 28 days after the second AZD1222 dose. These receptors were collected from an adult who received the AZD1222 COVID-19 vaccine.

In its sample, this clone was seen once. The CDR3 DNA is TGTGCCAGCAGCGTAAGAGGGCCCCGGGACAATGAGCAGTTCTTC. This translates into CASSVRGPRDNEQFF. The genes are TRBV9 and TRBJ2-1, with a tentative D call TRBD2 (5 bases). Germline V gene data show CDR1 as SGDLS and CDR2 as YYNGEE. The V gene lost 1 base and the J gene lost 5 bases, with 13 bases spanning the gap. This CDR3 is 15 amino acids long.

J is TRBJ1-6 and V is TRBV19; no clear D. V lost 8 bases and J lost 4, with 12 bases in between. CDR1 and CDR2 from the germline V gene are LNHDA and SQIVND (reference sequence). There are 14 residues in the CDR3. For the CDR3, the DNA is TGTGCCAGTCGCGAGGGCGAATATAATTCACCCCTCCACTTT. This codes for CASREGEYNSPLHF.

This chain connects TRBV7-2 to TRBJ1-2; 7 positions agree with TRBD1. The CDR3 length is 14 residues. With 5 bases clipped from V and 5 bases from J, the junction kept 8 bases outside the gene matches. Per the germline V gene, CDR1 is SGHTA and CDR2 is FQGNSA. This chain's CDR3 is CASSVDTGVYGYTF. In DNA, the CDR3 is TGTGCCAGCAGCGTAGACACAGGGGTATATGGCTACACCTTC. Filled out from reference TRBV7-2 and TRBJ1-2, the complete variable domain reads GAGVSQSPSNKVTEKGKDVELRCDPISGHTALYWYRQSLGQGLEFLIYFQGNSAPDKSGLPSDRFSAERTGGSVSTLTIQRTQQEDSAVYLCASSVDTGVYGYTFGSGTRLTVV.

The gene calls are TRBV6-5 and TRBJ1-6; 10 nucleotides line up with TRBD1. Germline-derived CDR1 and CDR2 are MNHEY and SVGAGI. The CDR3 covers 14 residues. Trimming took 4 bases from V and 17 from J; bases not matched to a gene: 11. The CDR3 region has the DNA TGTGCCAGCAGTTTGGGGACAGGGGCCCGCTCCTTCCACTTT. Translating it yields CASSLGTGARSFHF.

The chain is built from TRBV7-6 and TRBJ1-4; 10 nucleotides align to TRBD1. This CDR3 is built from 14 residues. Looked up from germline, CDR1 is SGHVS and CDR2 is FNYEAQ. Trimming removed 5 bases from V and 7 bases from J; junction bases left unmatched: 4. The CDR3 spells CASSPGTGAEKLFF. The CDR3, as DNA: TGTGCCAGCAGCCCCGGGACAGGGGCTGAAAAACTGTTTTTT.

This clone appeared a single time. The genes are TRBV6-6 and TRBJ1-5; TRBD1 matches at 11 bases. The CDR3 has 17 amino acids. Germline values: CDR1 MNHNY, CDR2 SVGAGI (reference sequence). J lost 3 bases, V lost 5 bases, and 9 bases had no gene match. The CDR3 bases are TGTGCCAGCAGTCCCCCGAGGACAGGGGGCGTCAATCAGCCCCAGCATTTT. Protein product: CASSPPRTGGVNQPQHF.

The chain recombines TRBV7-9 with TRBJ1-3; D might be TRBD1 (5 bases). This CDR3 has 17 residues. CDR1 and CDR2 (germline): SEHNR, FQNEAQ (reference sequence). V shed 3 bases and J shed 0 bases, with 15 bases lying between them. The chain's CDR3 is CASSFYPGSSSGNTIYF. DNA of the CDR3: TGTGCCAGCAGCTTTTATCCAGGGTCGAGCTCTGGAAACACCATATATTTT.

The J gene is TRBJ2-7, the V gene TRBV2; D may be TRBD2 (6 bases). The length of the CDR3 is 14 residues. V lost 6 bases to trimming and J lost 4 bases, with 16 bases between them. CDR1 SNHLY and CDR2 FYNNEI come from the germline V gene. The CDR3 coding sequence is TGTGCCAGCAGCGACCAGGGACTGATATACGAGCAGTACTTC. Translated: CASSDQGLIYEQYF.

The genes are TRBV28 and TRBJ1-2; the match to TRBD1 covers 8 bases. After removal of 5 bases from V and 4 bases from J, the junction contained 9 bases not matched to a gene. The germline V gene encodes CDR1 MDHEN and CDR2 SYDVKM. This CDR3 contains 15 residues. CDR3 sequence (DNA): TGTGCCAGCAGTCCTGGCCAGGGGGCTTTCTATGGCTACACCTTC. Translation gives CASSPGQGAFYGYTF.

The chain joins TRBV30 to TRBJ1-5; D is unclear. Looked up from germline, CDR1 is GTSNPN and CDR2 is SVGIG (reference sequence). This CDR3 has 13 amino acids. Trimming took off 1 base at V and 3 bases at J, with 7 bases between the two ends. CDR3 loop: CAWSGLSNQPQHF. CDR3 nucleotides: TGTGCCTGGAGTGGACTCTCCAATCAGCCCCAGCATTTT.

The V and J genes are TRBV5-1 and TRBJ2-2, with D perhaps matching TRBD1 (6 bases). CDR3 length: 16 amino acids. CDR1 and CDR2 from the germline V gene are SGHRS and YFSETQ. V lost 4 bases and J lost 4, with 17 bases in between. The CDR3 protein is CASSRGQARGTGELFF. The CDR3 DNA follows: TGCGCCAGCAGCCGGGGACAAGCTCGTGGCACCGGGGAGCTGTTTTTT.

V gene TRBV7-2 combines with J gene TRBJ2-6; unclear D gene. Trimming took 3 bases from V and 4 from J, leaving 7 bases between them. CDR1 and CDR2 (germline): SGHTA, FQGNSA. This CDR3 spans 14 amino acids. CDR3 bases: TGTGCCAGCAGCTTCGGGTCCGGGGCCAACGTCCTGACTTTC. This gives the protein CASSFGSGANVLTF.

The V gene is TRBV7-9, the J gene TRBJ1-4; 7 bases line up with TRBD1. The germline gives CDR1 SEHNR, CDR2 FQNEAQ (reference sequence). This CDR3 is built from 12 residues. Trimming cost V 5 bases and J 10 bases; bases outside gene matches: 4. Here the CDR3 DNA reads TGTGCCAGCAGCACCGGACAGGCAAAACTGTTTTTT. Translated, it gives CASSTGQAKLFF.

The J gene is TRBJ2-1, the V gene TRBV9, with 11 bases aligning to TRBD2. Germline V CDR1 and CDR2: SGDLS, YYNGEE. Trimming took 3 bases from V and 2 from J; bases not matched to a gene: 7. This CDR3 is 17 amino acids long. CDR3: CASSGSSGRAPYNEQFF. In DNA, the CDR3 is TGTGCCAGCAGCGGAAGTAGCGGGAGGGCCCCCTACAATGAGCAGTTCTTC. Using reference TRBV9 and TRBJ2-1 for the parts outside the CDR3, the full variable domain is DSGVTQTPKHLITATGQRVTLRCSPRSGDLSVYWYQQSLDQGLQFLIQYYNGEERAKGNILERFSAQQFPDLHSELNLSSLELGDSALYFCASSGSSGRAPYNEQFFGPGTRLTVL.

The count of this clone is one. The V gene is TRBV2, the J gene TRBJ2-2; D unclear. The CDR3 extends over 14 amino acids. Germline-derived CDR1 and CDR2 are SNHLY and FYNNEI. V lost 1 base to trimming and J lost 4 bases, with 7 bases between them. CDR3: CASSEERATGELFF. The CDR3, as DNA: TGTGCCAGCAGTGAAGAAAGGGCCACCGGGGAGCTGTTTTTT. Full variable domain (missing parts from reference TRBV2 and TRBJ2-2): EPEVTQTPSHQVTQMGQEVILRCVPISNHLYFYWYRQILGQKVEFLVSFYNNEISEKSEIFDDQFSVERPDGSNFTLKIRSTKLEDSAMYFCASSEERATGELFFGEGSRLTVL.

The V call is TRBV19, the J call TRBJ1-5; D might be TRBD1 (5 bases). The germline V gene has CDR1 LNHDA and CDR2 SQIVND (reference sequence). The CDR3 spans 15 residues. The ends were cut back, 6 bases at V and 2 bases at J, with 14 bases in the middle. The CDR3 DNA is TGTGCCAGTAGGGGGGGAGATACAGGCAATCAGCCCCAGCATTTT. As protein: CASRGGDTGNQPQHF.

This chain connects TRBV5-1 to TRBJ2-7; tentative D call: TRBD2 (6 bases). The V gene's germline CDR1 is SGHRS and CDR2 YFSETQ. The length of the CDR3 is 17 residues. V was pared by 1 base and J by 2 bases, with 19 bases between. CDR3 in amino acids: CASSLTGLGGTTYEQYF. For the CDR3, the DNA is TGCGCCAGCAGCTTGACAGGTCTCGGCGGGACCACCTACGAGCAGTACTTC. Combining the CDR3 with reference TRBV5-1 and TRBJ2-7 gives the whole variable domain KAGVTQTPRYLIKTRGQQVTLSCSPISGHRSVSWYQQTPGQGLQFLFEYFSETQRNKGNFPGRFSGRQFSNSRSEMNVSTLELGDSALYLCASSLTGLGGTTYEQYFGPGTRLTVT.

This clone was seen once. V gene TRBV5-6 combines with J gene TRBJ1-1; 7 bases line up with TRBD1. V was pared by 0 bases and J by 3 bases, with 2 bases of the junction left unmatched. CDR3 length: 14 residues. Germline V gives CDR1 SGHDT, CDR2 YYEEEE. This CDR3 reads CASSLGQGHTEAFF. For the CDR3, the DNA is TGTGCCAGCAGCTTGGGACAGGGCCACACTGAAGCTTTCTTT.

This chain connects TRBV9 to TRBJ1-6; 7 bases are shared with TRBD1. The CDR3 consists of 15 residues. V lost 3 bases, J lost 9 bases, and 9 bases stayed unmatched. Germline V gene sequence: CDR1 SGDLS, CDR2 YYNGEE. CDR3 coding DNA: TGTGCCAGCAGCGCCCGAGGCCAGGGGGGTTCACCCCTCCACTTT. Translation: CASSARGQGGSPLHF.

This chain connects TRBV3-1 (or the pseudogene TRBV3-2) to TRBJ1-2, with D tentatively TRBD1 (5 bases). The CDR3 is 16 amino acids. Germline V gives CDR1 LGHDT, CDR2 YNNKEL (reference sequence). Trimming pared 1 base from V and 0 bases from J, leaving 12 bases between. CDR3 sequence (DNA): TGTGCCAGCAGCCAAGGGGGGGGTGGTGCTAACTATGGCTACACCTTC. Translation gives CASSQGGGGANYGYTF.

The chain recombines TRBV5-6 with TRBJ2-4; no clear D. The germline CDR1 and CDR2 sequences are SGHDT and YYEEEE. V lost 3 bases, J lost 0 bases, and 10 bases lay in between. CDR3 size: 15 residues. CDR3 region: CASSSRRVAKNIQYF. The CDR3 coding sequence is TGTGCCAGCAGCTCCCGACGTGTAGCCAAAAACATTCAGTACTTC.

This clone was picked up a small number of times. V and J are TRBV5-4 and TRBJ2-7; 8 bases match TRBD2. The CDR3 runs 14 residues. The germline CDR1 and CDR2 sequences are SGHNT and YYREEE (reference sequence). V dropped 4 bases and J dropped 7; count of bases not matched to a gene: 10. The CDR3 loop reads CASSRSGRTGEQYF. Here the CDR3 DNA reads TGTGCCAGCAGCCGAAGCGGGAGAACGGGAGAGCAGTACTTC.

The chain couples TRBV28 to TRBJ2-7; a weak D match, TRBD1 (5 bases). V lost 4 bases to trimming and J lost 5 bases, with 15 bases between them. Germline V gives CDR1 MDHEN, CDR2 SYDVKM. CDR3 length: 14 amino acids. In nucleotides, the CDR3 is TGTGCCAGCAGTTCCTTCAGGGAAACCCACGAGCAGTACTTC. This encodes CASSSFRETHEQYF.

The table lists this clone with a few counts. In DNA, the CDR3 is TGTGCCAGCAGTTTGCGACTAGCGCAGCAGTACTTC. Its translation is CASSLRLAQQYF. The chain recombines TRBV27 with TRBJ2-7; 8 bases are a match to TRBD2. Germline lookup yields CDR1 MNHEY and CDR2 SMNVEV (reference sequence). This CDR3 comprises 12 residues. Unmatched junction bases numbered 3, after V lost 3 bases and J lost 8 bases.

In this sample, this clone turned up once. This rearrangement joins TRBV28 to TRBJ1-2, with no clear D. CDR3 length equals 17 residues. Trimming removed 7 bases at V and 2 bases at J, with 23 bases between. Germline CDR1 and CDR2: MDHEN and SYDVKM. The CDR3 sequence: CASTHGPRVKRNYGYTF. In nucleotides, the CDR3 is TGTGCCAGCACTCACGGGCCAAGGGTCAAAAGGAACTATGGCTACACCTTC.

The chain combines TRBV30 with TRBJ1-1; D gene uncertain. This CDR3 has 11 residues. Trimming left V 3 bases short and J 3 bases short, with 5 bases between. Germline values: CDR1 GTSNPN, CDR2 SVGIG (reference sequence). This CDR3 is CAWRIHTEAFF. Written as DNA, the CDR3 is TGTGCCTGGAGGATACACACTGAAGCTTTCTTT. Drawing the rest from reference TRBV30 and TRBJ1-1, the complete variable domain is SQTIHQWPATLVQPVGSPLSLECTVEGTSNPNLYWYRQAAGRGLQLLFYSVGIGQISSEVPQNLSASRPQDRQFILSSKKLLLSDSGFYLCAWRIHTEAFFGQGTRLTVV.

The V and J genes are TRBV14 and TRBJ2-1; TRBD2 matches 13 bases. V lost 3 bases to trimming and J lost 12 bases; unmatched junction nucleotides: 2. Germline V CDR1 and CDR2: SGHDN, FVKESK. CDR3 length: 13 amino acids. Written as DNA, the CDR3 is TGTGCCAGCAGCCAGCGACTAGCGGGAGGGCAGTTCTTC. Its protein product is CASSQRLAGGQFF.